Following are 21 T cell receptor beta chains from one sample sequenced in a study of blood T cell repertoires in COVID-19. TCRdb's table, derived via immunoSEQ multiplex PCR, lists solely in-frame clones and lacks some. Among approximately 140,000 clones, about four fifths were seen once, and the ten largest hold less than 2.5%. The sequenced sample was peripheral blood. Every receptor here comes from a man aged 70-80 years with acute or convalescent COVID-19.

This chain's CDR3 is CASSVGQGLDGYTF. CDR3 in DNA: TGTGCCAGCAGTGTGGGACAGGGACTGGATGGCTACACCTTC. The J gene is TRBJ1-2, the V gene TRBV2, with TRBD1 identical over 9 bases. This CDR3 spans 14 amino acids. V dropped 4 bases and J dropped 6; count of bases not matched to a gene: 6. Germline V CDR1 and CDR2: SNHLY, FYNNEI.

This sequence joins TRBV28 and TRBJ1-2; 9 bases align to TRBD1. V lost 10 bases, J lost 6 bases, and 15 bases stayed unmatched. CDR3 size: 15 residues. Germline values: CDR1 MDHEN, CDR2 SYDVKM. CDR3: CATRQGEGAWNGYTF. CDR3 DNA sequence: TGTGCCACCAGACAGGGGGAAGGGGCTTGGAATGGCTACACCTTC.

The chain couples TRBV19 to TRBJ2-1; 9 positions match TRBD1. The CDR3 has 16 amino acids. Germline CDR1 and CDR2: LNHDA and SQIVND (reference sequence). The trim removed 5 bases at V and 4 bases at J, leaving 9 bases unmatched. CDR3 amino acids: CASSPGTGRGYNEQFF. Here the CDR3 DNA reads TGTGCCAGTAGTCCAGGGACAGGGCGGGGGTACAATGAGCAGTTCTTC.

The CDR3 nucleotides are TGTGCCAGCAGCTCAGGGGGCGTAGGGGAGCTGTTTTTT. It is translated as CASSSGGVGELFF. The chain couples TRBV7-9 to TRBJ2-2, with 8 bases matching TRBD1. Germline-derived CDR1 and CDR2 are SEHNR and FQNEAQ (reference sequence). Trimming removed 4 bases from V and 8 bases from J; junction bases left unmatched: 3. The CDR3 contains 13 residues.

In the case of this clone: Other DNA sequences in the sample encode the same CDR3. The chain has TRBV9 and TRBJ1-6, with 7 bases aligning to TRBD1. Germline V lookup: CDR1 SGDLS, CDR2 YYNGEE. Unmatched junction bases numbered 7, after V lost 3 bases and J lost 7 bases. The CDR3 loop spans 15 amino acids. CDR3 sequence: CASSASGTENSPLHF. In nucleotides, the CDR3 is TGTGCCAGCAGCGCCTCCGGGACAGAAAATTCACCCCTCCACTTT. Supplemented by reference TRBV9 and TRBJ1-6, the full variable domain reads DSGVTQTPKHLITATGQRVTLRCSPRSGDLSVYWYQQSLDQGLQFLIQYYNGEERAKGNILERFSAQQFPDLHSELNLSSLELGDSALYFCASSASGTENSPLHFGNGTRLTVT.

The chain links TRBV7-2 to TRBJ1-4, with a tentative D call TRBD1 (6 bases). This CDR3 spans 15 amino acids. V lost 3 bases and J 3 bases, leaving 11 bases between the germline ends. Germline V gene lookup returns CDR1 SGHTA and CDR2 FQGNSA. CDR3 sequence (DNA): TGTGCCAGCAGCTTGGGGGCAGGGTCTAATGAAAAACTGTTTTTT. Translating it yields CASSLGAGSNEKLFF.

V is TRBV7-3 and J is TRBJ1-2; TRBD1 might be the D (5 bases). Germline lookup yields CDR1 SGHTA and CDR2 FQGTGA. The CDR3 consists of 14 residues. With 2 bases removed from V and 6 bases from J, the gap between germline ends came to 13 bases. CDR3: CASSLQGRGDGYTF. Written as DNA, the CDR3 is TGTGCCAGCAGCTTACAGGGACGGGGGGATGGCTACACCTTC.

CDR3 in DNA: TGTGCCAGCAGCGCCCGACTAGCGGGGTATTTT. It specifies CASSARLAGYF. This chain connects TRBV7-2 to TRBJ2-3; TRBD2 agrees at 10 bases. Germline-derived CDR1 and CDR2 are SGHTA and FQGNSA. There are 11 residues in the CDR3. The V and J ends lost 5 bases and 14 bases, in that order; junction bases with no gene match: 4.

The CDR3 nucleotides read TGTGCCAGCACCCGGGAGTTCACAGATACGCAGTATTTT. Translated, it gives CASTREFTDTQYF. The chain couples TRBV2 to TRBJ2-3; D is perhaps TRBD2 (6 bases). This CDR3 contains 13 residues. The V and J ends lost 7 bases and 2 bases respectively, with 10 bases between them. CDR1 SNHLY and CDR2 FYNNEI come from the germline V gene.

This clone was detected once. The chain carries TRBV30 and TRBJ1-3; D is uncertain. Trimming left V 1 base short and J 1 base short, with 5 bases between. Germline V CDR1 and CDR2: GTSNPN, SVGIG (reference sequence). This CDR3 contains 13 residues. The CDR3 loop is CAWSAGSGNTIYF. CDR3 DNA: TGTGCCTGGAGTGCGGGGTCTGGAAACACCATATATTTT.

The CDR3 DNA reads TGTGCCAGCAGGAAACTAGCGGGAGTGCCGAATGAGCAGTTCTTC. This translates into CASRKLAGVPNEQFF. V is TRBV6-5 and J is TRBJ2-1; TRBD2 matches 11 bases. The CDR3 totals 15 residues. Trimming cost V 6 bases and J 7 bases; bases outside gene matches: 8. Germline-derived CDR1 and CDR2 are MNHEY and SVGAGI.

This rearrangement joins TRBV20-1 to TRBJ1-4; D uncertain. CDR1 DFQATT and CDR2 SNEGSKA come from the germline V gene (reference sequence). The CDR3 has 13 amino acids. Trimming removed 3 bases at V and 6 bases at J, with 11 bases between. CDR3: CSASFGRDEKLFF. In DNA form, the CDR3 reads TGCAGTGCTAGTTTCGGGAGGGATGAAAAACTGTTTTTT.

V usage is TRBV3-1 (or the pseudogene TRBV3-2) and J usage is TRBJ2-3; the D gene is possibly TRBD2 (7 bases). With 3 bases removed from V and 6 bases from J, the gap between germline ends came to 16 bases. The CDR3 consists of 15 residues. The germline V gene encodes CDR1 LGHDT and CDR2 YNNKEL (reference sequence). CDR3 sequence: CASSHRKGGWDTQYF. The CDR3 DNA is TGTGCCAGCAGCCACAGAAAGGGGGGGTGGGATACGCAGTATTTT.

In DNA, the CDR3 is TGTGCCAGCAGTTATAAGGACAGGGGAACAACTGAAGCTTTCTTT. Translating it yields CASSYKDRGTTEAFF. This chain joins TRBV6-9 and TRBJ1-1; 9 bases align to TRBD1. This CDR3 is built from 15 residues. V was pared by 2 bases and J by 5 bases, with 6 bases of the junction left unmatched. Germline V gene data show CDR1 as MNHGY and CDR2 as SVAAGI.

The sample holds a few counts of this clone. CDR3 sequence (DNA): TGCGCCAGCTCCGTGGGACAGTCCTACGAGCAGTACTTC. This sequence encodes CASSVGQSYEQYF. The rearrangement joins TRBV10-1 to TRBJ2-7; 7 bases fit TRBD1. V shed 8 bases, J shed 1 base, and the junction held 5 bases outside the gene matches. This CDR3 spans 13 amino acids. Per germline, CDR1 WNHNN and CDR2 SYGVQD (reference sequence).

The chain uses TRBV19 and TRBJ1-2; the match to TRBD1 covers 7 bases. CDR1 LNHDA and CDR2 SQIVND come from the germline V gene (reference sequence). The CDR3 has 14 residues. V gave up 0 bases and J gave up 6 bases; unmatched junction bases: 4. CDR3 in DNA: TGTGCCAGTAGTATAGATCGGACAGGTGATGGCTACACCTTC. It translates to CASSIDRTGDGYTF.

Only one count was recorded for this clone. This chain connects TRBV18 to TRBJ2-5; the match to TRBD1 covers 8 bases. From germline, CDR1 is KGHSH and CDR2 LQKENI. The J segment lost 4 bases and the V segment lost 5 bases, leaving 6 bases of the junction unmatched. The CDR3 spans 14 residues. This CDR3 is CASSTLQGGETQYF. The CDR3 nucleotides are TGTGCCAGCTCAACTTTACAGGGGGGAGAGACCCAGTACTTC.

This clone is a singleton in its sample. The chain recombines TRBV7-8 with TRBJ2-3; 10 bases are a match to TRBD1. Germline values: CDR1 SGHVS, CDR2 FQNEAQ. This CDR3 spans 13 amino acids. With V trimmed by 8 bases and J by 2 bases, 1 base remained unmatched. The CDR3 region has the DNA TGTGCCAGCGGGACAGGGGTCACAGATACGCAGTATTTT. The encoded protein is CASGTGVTDTQYF.

The genes are TRBV6-5 and TRBJ2-3; a possible D gene is TRBD1 (6 bases). Germline loops: CDR1 MNHEY, CDR2 SVGAGI. The V end was cut by 4 bases, the J end by 3 bases, with 11 bases between. The CDR3 runs 14 residues. The DNA for the CDR3 is TGTGCCAGCAGTTCCCCCGGACAGACAGATACGCAGTATTTT. Protein: CASSSPGQTDTQYF.

The rearrangement joins TRBV2 to TRBJ2-7, with D tentatively TRBD1 (6 bases). CDR1 SNHLY and CDR2 FYNNEI come from the germline V gene. V lost 6 bases, J lost 5 bases, and 20 bases lay in between. CDR3 size: 15 residues. The CDR3 bases are TGTGCCAGCAGCCCTATAAGGGGGACATCTAACGAGCAGTACTTC. This encodes CASSPIRGTSNEQYF.

The chain recombines TRBV28 with TRBJ2-1, with 13 bases identical to TRBD2. V lost 5 bases to trimming and J lost 8 bases; unmatched junction nucleotides: 18. Germline CDR1 MDHEN, CDR2 SYDVKM. CDR3 length equals 19 residues. The CDR3 loop is CASSPITSGRARKRDEQFF. CDR3 in DNA: TGTGCCAGCAGTCCAATTACTAGCGGGAGGGCCCGGAAGAGAGATGAGCAGTTCTTC.